The clone carrying this T cell receptor beta chain appeared many times. These data are taken from a study of T-cell reconstitution after alpha-beta-depleted transplantation in children. Preparation of the TCRbeta library involved a method that used unique molecular identifiers. TCRdb ran MiXCR on the PCR reads and lists one entry per CDR3 protein. This table has around 240,000 distinct CDR3 sequences, just under 8.5% appearing once. V was cut by 2 bases and J by 7 bases, with 15 bases left in between. CDR1 and CDR2 (germline): KGHSH, LQKENI. The CDR3 has 15 amino acids. The rearrangement joins TRBV18 to TRBJ2-1; D tentatively fits TRBD1 or TRBD2 (5 bases each). Here the sequenced sample was PBMCs, mostly from graft donor cells, taken 180 days after TCRalphabeta/CD19-depleted stem cell transplant. The TCR was taken from a male patient between 10 and 17 years old who had a stem cell transplant for acute lymphoblastic leukemia, so the T cells may come from the graft donor. The DNA for the CDR3 is TGTGCCAGCTCACCAGAATACAGGTGGGGGAATGAGCAGTTCTTC. Protein sequence: CASSPEYRWGNEQFF.